Listed here is a single T cell receptor beta chain. Its antigen remains unidentified. V was trimmed by 6 bases and J by 4 bases, leaving 12 bases between them. CDR1 and CDR2 from the germline V gene are MDHEN and SYDVKM. The CDR3 is made up of 13 amino acids. Specified treatment: roughly 19 received Ad26.COV2.S at low or high dose, single or two shots; 5 received placebo; per-sample allocation not given. Specimens were obtained on day 63 following the first vaccine or placebo injection. This sample is drawn from a study of Ad26.COV2.S vaccination and SARS-CoV-2 variants. Repertoires were generated with immunoSEQ multiplex PCR, while TCRdb's copy carries only in-frame clones and drops some. The data hold roughly 350,000 clones, with 75% to 90% observed a single time. Study results and limitations: Vaccine recipients had higher spike-specific TCR breadth than placebo recipients. Breadth measured for non-spike TCRs was similar across vaccine and placebo recipients.

V is TRBV28 and J is TRBJ1-2, with a weak D call TRBD1 (5 bases). The clonotype originates from a person aged 18 to 65 who received the Ad26.COV2.S COVID-19 vaccine or a placebo. Specimen: peripheral blood, collected in a trial of Ad26.COV2.S vaccine versus placebo. CDR3 region: CASRLQGPYGYTF. CDR3 DNA sequence: TGTGCCAGCAGACTCCAGGGCCCCTATGGCTACACCTTC.